Listed here is a single TCR beta chain. This record comes from a study of graft-versus-host responses after intestinal transplantation. Clones were sequenced by immunoSEQ multiplex PCR, and TCRdb holds only the in-frame ones, with some missing. The table has over 45,000 clones, roughly 91% seen once; the top ten hold 5% to 7%. This sequence originates from a human patient who received an intestinal transplant, so some T cells may come from the graft donor. The sample here was PBMCs, taken about 120 weeks after a first intestinal transplant, on the day of a second.

CDR3 sequence: CASSQEAPSGTINEQFF. CDR3 DNA: TGTGCCAGCAGCCAAGAGGCGCCTAGCGGTACAATCAATGAGCAGTTCTTC. The V call is TRBV4-2, the J call TRBJ2-1; 7 nucleotides match TRBD2. Germline trimming cut 0 bases from V and 6 bases from J; bases unmatched to any gene: 11. Germline V gives CDR1 LGHNA, CDR2 YNFKEQ. CDR3 length: 17 residues.